This T cell receptor (beta chain) was sequenced during a study of naive and memory T cell subsets. J lost 5 bases, V lost 4 bases, and 7 bases had no gene match. This CDR3 has 14 residues. Germline V gene data show CDR1 as LGHNA and CDR2 as YNFKEQ. Cells stained for CD3, CD4, CD8, CD45RA and CD27 were sorted into four subsets. By share, this clonotype ranks as medium-sized. Two oligonucleotides, mixed equimolar, formed the beta constant-region primer covering TRBC1 and TRBC2. The ligated cDNA underwent four PCR rounds using SP2 and nested alpha and beta constant-region primers. TCRdb called the UMI-ligation and nested PCR reads again in MiXCR, with one record for every CDR3 protein. The sample contains around 18,000 distinct CDR3 sequences, roughly 8.4% of which appear only once.

V and J are TRBV4-2 and TRBJ2-7, with 8 bases identical to TRBD1. The source material was central memory CD8+ T cells from blood. This clonotype originated in a human donor in good health. The CDR3 loop is CASSPTGGRDEQYF. DNA of the CDR3: TGTGCCAGCAGCCCCACAGGGGGACGGGACGAGCAGTACTTC.